Below, 18 T cell receptor beta chains from the same sample are listed, as sequenced in a study of regulatory T cells in long-lasting Graves disease. As to time point: persistent/refractory GD, antithyroid drugs over 5 years with positive TRAb. RNA isolated from PBMCs was used to make the TCR library. The authors built TCR beta libraries using iRepertoire HTBI primers and Arm-PCR of CDR3 regions. TCRdb analysed the multiplex PCR reads with MiXCR anew, one entry per CDR3 protein. The sample holds around 460,000 distinct CDR3 sequences; 20% to 25% are singletons and the top ten take roughly 7.7%. Sequences were derived from peripheral blood mononuclear cells (PBMCs), sampled when the disease was refractory, from a patient treated with antithyroid drugs. All receptors come from a female donor with Graves disease.

This clonotype was recorded a few times. The V and J genes are TRBV20-1 and TRBJ2-7, with TRBD1 as a possible D gene (6 bases). Germline CDR1 DFQATT, CDR2 SNEGSKA (reference sequence). The V end was cut by 0 bases, the J end by 3 bases, with 15 bases between. The CDR3 runs 15 residues. This CDR3 is CSARDPWDTVYEQYF. The CDR3, as DNA: TGCAGTGCTAGAGATCCTTGGGACACTGTCTACGAGCAGTACTTC.

The table lists this clonotype with a few counts. The J gene is TRBJ2-2, the V gene TRBV3-1, with 10 bases matching TRBD1. The CDR3 loop spans 15 amino acids. Germline V gene data show CDR1 as LGHDT and CDR2 as YNNKEL (reference sequence). The J segment lost 5 bases and the V segment lost 5 bases, leaving 5 bases of the junction unmatched. The CDR3 coding sequence is TGTGCCAGCAGCATAGGGACAGGGGATACCGGGGAGCTGTTTTTT. Translated: CASSIGTGDTGELFF.

This clonotype occurred many times. The gene calls are TRBV27 and TRBJ2-6; perhaps TRBD2 as D (6 bases). Germline CDR1 and CDR2: MNHEY and SMNVEV (reference sequence). V was pared by 5 bases and J by 2 bases, with 10 bases between. The CDR3 is 15 residues long. CDR3 in DNA: TGTGCCAGCAGTACGGGAGTCACTGGGGCCAACGTCCTGACTTTC. Translated, it gives CASSTGVTGANVLTF.

The gene calls are TRBV3-1 and TRBJ2-7; a weak D match, TRBD2 (6 bases). CDR3 length equals 13 residues. V was shortened by 1 base and J by 3 bases, with 7 bases between the two germline ends. Germline CDR1 and CDR2: LGHDT and YNNKEL (reference sequence). DNA for the CDR3: TGTGCCAGCAGCCAAGGGGGGGTCTACGAGCAGTACTTC. Protein: CASSQGGVYEQYF.

This clonotype occurred many times. V is TRBV2 and J is TRBJ1-2, with TRBD1 as a possible D gene (5 bases). V was clipped by 4 bases and J by 8 bases, with 8 bases between them. Germline assignment: CDR1 SNHLY and CDR2 FYNNEI. CDR3 length: 11 residues. The CDR3 DNA sequence: TGTGCCAGCAGTGCAGGGTACGGCTACACCTTC. Residues: CASSAGYGYTF. The whole variable domain, remainder taken from reference TRBV2 and TRBJ1-2, is EPEVTQTPSHQVTQMGQEVILRCVPISNHLYFYWYRQILGQKVEFLVSFYNNEISEKSEIFDDQFSVERPDGSNFTLKIRSTKLEDSAMYFCASSAGYGYTFGSGTRLTVV.

V usage is TRBV6-5 and J usage is TRBJ2-2; possibly TRBD2 for D (7 bases). Trimming stripped 4 bases from V and 3 bases from J, with 24 bases between. This CDR3 is 19 amino acids long. Germline CDR1 and CDR2: MNHEY and SVGAGI. The CDR3 sequence is CASSLGGGGPEGYTGELFF. CDR3 nucleotide sequence: TGTGCCAGCAGTTTGGGTGGCGGGGGCCCGGAGGGATACACCGGGGAGCTGTTTTTT.

This clonotype was seen at least ten times. The chain links TRBV12-3 or TRBV12-4 to TRBJ1-5, with D maybe TRBD1 (5 bases). This CDR3 is built from 13 residues. Trimming took off 7 bases at V and 4 bases at J, with 11 bases between the two ends. The chain's CDR3 is CASTRDRNQPQHF. CDR3 bases: TGTGCCAGCACCCGGGACCGAAATCAGCCCCAGCATTTT.

The V and J genes are TRBV14 and TRBJ2-4, with TRBD2 as a possible D gene (5 bases). The CDR3 is 14 amino acids. V dropped 1 base and J dropped 6 bases, with 10 bases sitting between them. Germline CDR1 SGHDN, CDR2 FVKESK. Here the CDR3 reads CASSQGYSGNIQYF. CDR3 in DNA: TGTGCCAGCAGCCAAGGTTACAGCGGAAACATTCAGTACTTC.

This clonotype was detected only a few times. This sequence joins TRBV30 and TRBJ2-7; D gene uncertain. Per the germline V gene, CDR1 is GTSNPN and CDR2 is SVGIG (reference sequence). V was cut by 4 bases and J by 2 bases, with 9 bases left in between. CDR3 length: 12 residues. The CDR3 sequence is CAWTDWTYEQYF. CDR3 nucleotide sequence: TGTGCCTGGACCGACTGGACCTACGAGCAGTACTTC. Using reference TRBV30 and TRBJ2-7 for the parts outside the CDR3, the full variable domain is SQTIHQWPATLVQPVGSPLSLECTVEGTSNPNLYWYRQAAGRGLQLLFYSVGIGQISSEVPQNLSASRPQDRQFILSSKKLLLSDSGFYLCAWTDWTYEQYFGPGTRLTVT.

This clonotype was seen ten or more times. The genes are TRBV6-5 and TRBJ1-1; D is undetermined. The germline V and J ends were trimmed by 4 bases and 6 bases, with 9 bases remaining between them. The CDR3 is made up of 12 amino acids. CDR1 MNHEY and CDR2 SVGAGI come from the germline V gene. The CDR3 protein is CASSSLEPEAFF. The CDR3 DNA is TGTGCCAGCAGTTCCCTTGAGCCTGAAGCTTTCTTT.

This clonotype was recorded a few times. One junction end disagrees with the germline gene, perhaps due to a read error. V and J are TRBV18 and TRBJ1-5; TRBD1 agrees at 7 bases. The CDR3 has 14 residues. CDR1 and CDR2 (germline): KGHSH, LQKENI. The CDR3, as DNA: TGTGCCAGCTCACCATCAGGGGGAGATCAGCCCCAACATTTT. Protein product: CASSPSGGDQPQHF.

This clonotype has at least ten counts. The J gene is TRBJ1-2, the V gene TRBV28; D is perhaps TRBD1 (6 bases). Trimming stripped 3 bases from V and 4 bases from J, with 12 bases between. The germline CDR1 and CDR2 sequences are MDHEN and SYDVKM. The CDR3 loop spans 14 amino acids. CDR3 protein: CASSLDSEVYGYTF. The CDR3 DNA is TGTGCCAGCAGTTTGGACAGCGAGGTCTATGGCTACACCTTC.

In the case of this clonotype: A read error is possible here, since a much larger clone lies one base away. The V and J genes are TRBV11-3 and TRBJ1-3, with D possibly TRBD1 on 5 matching bases. This CDR3 has 18 amino acids. Germline-derived CDR1 and CDR2 are SGHNT and YENEEA. This CDR3 reads CASSLAIRLRDGRNAIYF. CDR3 coding DNA: TGTGCCAGCAGCTTAGCTATTCGTCTCCGGGACGGACGAAACGCCATATATTTT.

The chain couples TRBV19 to TRBJ2-2; 10 positions match TRBD2. CDR3 length equals 16 residues. The V gene end was trimmed by 3 bases and the J gene end by 7 bases; junction bases not matched to a gene: 8. Germline assignment: CDR1 LNHDA and CDR2 SQIVND (reference sequence). CDR3 in DNA: TGTGCCAGTAGTATGTTTCTAGCGGGAGCGTTCGGGGAGCTGTTTTTT. Encoded protein: CASSMFLAGAFGELFF.

Here the CDR3 reads CASSLFGGGNNNEQFF. CDR3 coding DNA: TGTGCCAGCAGCTTATTTGGAGGGGGCAACAACAATGAGCAGTTCTTC. This chain connects TRBV11-3 to TRBJ2-1, with D possibly TRBD1 on 7 matching bases. Germline V gene sequence: CDR1 SGHNT, CDR2 YENEEA. Between the trimmed V and J ends, which lost 2 bases and 5 bases, there was a span of 16 bases. The CDR3 covers 16 residues. Drawing the rest from reference TRBV11-3 and TRBJ2-1, the complete variable domain is EAGVVQSPRYKIIEKKQPVAFWCNPISGHNTLYWYLQNLGQGPELLIRYENEEAVDDSQLPKDRFSAERLKGVDSTLKIQPAELGDSAVYLCASSLFGGGNNNEQFFGPGTRLTVL.

This clonotype appeared many times. The chain recombines TRBV6-5 with TRBJ2-7; D is undetermined. Germline CDR1 and CDR2: MNHEY and SVGAGI. The CDR3 covers 13 residues. The germline V and J ends were trimmed by 0 bases and 5 bases, with 8 bases remaining between them. The CDR3 region has the DNA TGTGCCAGCAGTTACTCGGGTGACCACGAGCAGTACTTC. Translated, it gives CASSYSGDHEQYF.

The V gene is TRBV6-2 or TRBV6-3, the J gene TRBJ1-1; D perhaps matches TRBD1 (5 bases). This CDR3 has 17 amino acids. Germline CDR1 and CDR2: MNHEY and SVGEGT. Between the trimmed V and J ends, which lost 2 bases and 5 bases, there was a span of 21 bases. CDR3 DNA sequence: TGTGCCAGCAGTTACGGGGGACTCGGGGGTATGGGGACTGAAGCTTTCTTT. Translation: CASSYGGLGGMGTEAFF.

The gene calls are TRBV20-1 and TRBJ2-3; 9 bases align to TRBD2. Germline values: CDR1 DFQATT, CDR2 SNEGSKA (reference sequence). The ends lost 0 bases at V and 6 bases at J; junction bases unmatched: 7. The CDR3 runs 15 residues. CDR3 nucleotide sequence: TGCAGTGCTAGAGATCCGGCGGGGGGGCTGGATACGCAGTATTTT. Its translation is CSARDPAGGLDTQYF.